Below are 9 T cell receptor beta chains sequenced from a single sample in a study of CD8+CD57+ T cells in acquired aplastic anemia. Patients selected for sequencing had displayed CD8+CD57+ cell expansion by flow cytometry. Researchers used genomic DNA as the template to profile TCR beta VDJ and CDR3. TCRdb reprocessed the reads with MiXCR, giving one entry per CDR3 protein. This sample has just over 200,000 distinct CDR3 sequences, with over 55% found just once. The sequenced material came from sorted CD4+, CD8+, or CD8+CD57+ T cells (not recorded which) from PBMCs. Source of these receptors: a human donor with aplastic anemia.

For this clonotype: This may be a read error: a much more frequent sequence differs by one nucleotide. The chain links TRBV13 to TRBJ2-2; D perhaps matches TRBD2 (5 bases). The CDR3 is 15 residues long. CDR1 and CDR2 (germline): PRHDT, FYEKMQ (reference sequence). This CDR3 reads CASSLMFLGFGELSF. DNA of the CDR3: TGTGCCAGCAGCTTAATGTTTCTGGGATTCGGGGAGCTGTCTTTT. The full variable domain, with the rest looked up from reference TRBV13 and TRBJ2-2, is AAGVIQSPRHLIKEKRETATLKCYPIPRHDTVYWYQQGPGQDPQFLISFYEKMQSDKGSIPDRFSAQQFSDYHSELNMSSLELGDSALYFCASSLMFLGFGELSFGEGSRLTVL.

There are a few counts of this clonotype. This chain links TRBV6-5 with TRBJ2-2; the D is unclear. The CDR3 totals 13 residues. Trimming took off 5 bases at V and 8 bases at J, with 12 bases between the two ends. CDR1 and CDR2 from the germline V gene are MNHEY and SVGAGI. The CDR3: CASSIMGSGELFF. The CDR3 bases are TGTGCCAGCAGTATAATGGGGTCTGGGGAGCTGTTTTTT.

The chain employs TRBV14 and TRBJ2-2, with 12 nucleotides matching TRBD2. Germline V lookup: CDR1 SGHDN, CDR2 FVKESK. V shed 8 bases, J shed 6 bases, and the junction held 1 base outside the gene matches. The length of the CDR3 is 13 residues. In DNA, the CDR3 is TGTGCCAGCCGGACTAGCGGGGCCGGGGAGCTGTTTTTT. It yields the protein CASRTSGAGELFF.

This clonotype has more than one count but fewer than ten. The rearrangement joins TRBV6-1 to TRBJ1-2; D is ambiguous. V lost 2 bases and J lost 5, with 3 bases in between. Germline V gives CDR1 MNHNS, CDR2 SASEGT. This CDR3 region has 11 residues. DNA for the CDR3: TGTGCCAGCAGTGAATTTTATGGCTACACCTTC. Protein sequence: CASSEFYGYTF.

This chain uses TRBV7-9 with TRBJ2-1, with a weak D call TRBD1 (5 bases). V was pared by 4 bases and J by 7 bases, with 11 bases between. Germline V CDR1 and CDR2: SEHNR, FQNEAQ (reference sequence). CDR3 length: 13 amino acids. This CDR3 is CASSSSGRNEQFF. The CDR3 DNA reads TGTGCCAGCAGCTCATCAGGGCGGAATGAGCAGTTCTTC.

V usage is TRBV20-1 and J usage is TRBJ2-7, with D perhaps TRBD2 (6 bases). The V end was cut by 3 bases, the J end by 2 bases, with 20 bases between. In germline, CDR1 is DFQATT, CDR2 SNEGSKA (reference sequence). CDR3 length equals 16 residues. CDR3 in amino acids: CSASGTEGIAAYEQYF. The DNA for the CDR3 is TGCAGTGCTAGCGGGACGGAGGGTATTGCAGCCTACGAGCAGTACTTC.

This clonotype has at least ten counts. The DNA for the CDR3 is TGTGCCAGCAGACACGACAGGGAGGATACGCAGTATTTT. As protein: CASRHDREDTQYF. The chain carries TRBV6-9 and TRBJ2-3, with 7 bases that match TRBD1. The CDR3 contains 13 residues. V lost 6 bases and J lost 6; bases outside the gene matches: 6. The germline gives CDR1 MNHGY, CDR2 SVAAGI.

The V and J genes are TRBV2 and TRBJ1-5, with no clear D. CDR1 is SNHLY, CDR2 FYNNEI, per germline. Deletions cut 6 bases from V and 0 bases from J, with 6 bases between. There are 13 residues in the CDR3. The CDR3 nucleotides read TGTGCCAGCAGGACCGATAGCAATCAGCCCCAGCATTTT. It yields the protein CASRTDSNQPQHF.

This clonotype came up a few times. The chain joins TRBV5-1 to TRBJ2-7; D not certain. Trimming stripped 4 bases from V and 0 bases from J, with 8 bases between. The CDR3 spans 13 residues. Germline loops: CDR1 SGHRS, CDR2 YFSETQ. CDR3 sequence: CASSARNSYEQYF. The CDR3 region has the DNA TGCGCCAGCAGCGCTAGGAACTCCTACGAGCAGTACTTC.